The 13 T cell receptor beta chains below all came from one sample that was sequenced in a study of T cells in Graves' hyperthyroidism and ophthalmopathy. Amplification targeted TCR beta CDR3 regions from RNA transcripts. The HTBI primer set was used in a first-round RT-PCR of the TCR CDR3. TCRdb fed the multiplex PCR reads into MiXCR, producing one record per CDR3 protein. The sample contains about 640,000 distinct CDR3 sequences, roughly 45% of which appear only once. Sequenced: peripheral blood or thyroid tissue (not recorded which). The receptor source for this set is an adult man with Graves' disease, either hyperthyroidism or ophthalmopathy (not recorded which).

The CDR3 DNA is TGTGCCAGCACGACAGGGTCTTACGAGCAGTACTTC. As protein: CASTTGSYEQYF. The V gene is TRBV7-9, the J gene TRBJ2-7; TRBD1 matches 7 bases. The CDR3 has 12 amino acids. The V gene end was trimmed by 7 bases and the J gene end by 4 bases; junction bases not matched to a gene: 4. Per germline, CDR1 SEHNR and CDR2 FQNEAQ (reference sequence).

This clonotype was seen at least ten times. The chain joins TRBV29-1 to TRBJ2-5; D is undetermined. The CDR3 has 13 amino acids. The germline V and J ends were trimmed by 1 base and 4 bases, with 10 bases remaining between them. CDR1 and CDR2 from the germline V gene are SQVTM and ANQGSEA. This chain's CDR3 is CSVEVGRGETQYF. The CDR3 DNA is TGCAGCGTTGAAGTCGGCCGAGGAGAGACCCAGTACTTC.

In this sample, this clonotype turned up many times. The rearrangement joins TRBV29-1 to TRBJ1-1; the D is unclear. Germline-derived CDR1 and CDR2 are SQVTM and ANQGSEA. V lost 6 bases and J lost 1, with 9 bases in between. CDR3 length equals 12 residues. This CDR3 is CSVRQANTEAFF. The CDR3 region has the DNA TGCAGCGTGAGGCAGGCGAACACTGAAGCTTTCTTT.

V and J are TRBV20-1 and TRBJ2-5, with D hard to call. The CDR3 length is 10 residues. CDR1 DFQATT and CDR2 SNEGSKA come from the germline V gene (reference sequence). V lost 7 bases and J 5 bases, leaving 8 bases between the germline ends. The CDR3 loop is CSGSRETQYF. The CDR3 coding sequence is TGCAGTGGGTCCAGGGAGACCCAGTACTTC.

The CDR3 sequence: CASSFIVGEQYF. The CDR3 coding sequence is TGTGCCAGCAGTTTCATTGTCGGCGAGCAGTACTTC. V gene TRBV12-3 or TRBV12-4 combines with J gene TRBJ2-7; D is unresolved. Trimming took 3 bases from V and 6 from J, leaving 9 bases between them. CDR3 length: 12 amino acids.

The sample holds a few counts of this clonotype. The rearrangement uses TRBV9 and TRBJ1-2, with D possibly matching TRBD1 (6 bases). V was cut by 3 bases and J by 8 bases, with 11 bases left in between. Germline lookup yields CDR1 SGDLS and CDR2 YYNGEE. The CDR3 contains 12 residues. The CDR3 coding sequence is TGTGCCAGCAGCGCAACAGGGAACGGCTACACCTTC. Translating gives CASSATGNGYTF.

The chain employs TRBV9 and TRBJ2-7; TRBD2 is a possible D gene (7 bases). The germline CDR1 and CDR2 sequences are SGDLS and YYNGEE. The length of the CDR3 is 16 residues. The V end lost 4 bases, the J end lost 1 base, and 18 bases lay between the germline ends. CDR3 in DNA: TGTGCCAGCAGCCAAATCGGGGGGCGGGCGTCCTACGAGCAGTACTTC. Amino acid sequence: CASSQIGGRASYEQYF.

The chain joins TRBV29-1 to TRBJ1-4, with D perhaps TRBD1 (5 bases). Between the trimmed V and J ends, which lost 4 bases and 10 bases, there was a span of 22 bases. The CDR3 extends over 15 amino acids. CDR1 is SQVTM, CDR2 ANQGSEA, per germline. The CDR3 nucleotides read TGCAGCGTTGTCGGACAACCGGGTACTGAAGGAAAACTGTTTTTT. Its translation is CSVVGQPGTEGKLFF.

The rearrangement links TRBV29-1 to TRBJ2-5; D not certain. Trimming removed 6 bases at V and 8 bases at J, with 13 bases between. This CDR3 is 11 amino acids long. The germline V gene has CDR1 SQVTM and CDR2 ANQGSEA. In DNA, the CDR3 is TGCAGCGTCGGCTCGGTTCGAACCCAGTACTTC. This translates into CSVGSVRTQYF.

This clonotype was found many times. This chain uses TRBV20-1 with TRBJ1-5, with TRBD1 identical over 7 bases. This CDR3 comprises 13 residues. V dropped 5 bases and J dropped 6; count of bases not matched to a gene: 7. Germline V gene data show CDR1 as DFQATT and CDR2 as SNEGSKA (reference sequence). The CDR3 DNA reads TGCAGTGCTCCACGGACAGGAGGTCAGCCCCAGCATTTT. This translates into CSAPRTGGQPQHF.

The CDR3 sequence: CASSSPERGSTEAFF. CDR3 bases: TGTGCCAGTAGTAGCCCCGAGAGGGGTAGCACTGAAGCTTTCTTT. The chain employs TRBV19 and TRBJ1-1; D may be TRBD1 (5 bases). The CDR3 runs 15 residues. Trimming took 4 bases from V and 4 from J, leaving 16 bases between them. The germline V gene has CDR1 LNHDA and CDR2 SQIVND (reference sequence).

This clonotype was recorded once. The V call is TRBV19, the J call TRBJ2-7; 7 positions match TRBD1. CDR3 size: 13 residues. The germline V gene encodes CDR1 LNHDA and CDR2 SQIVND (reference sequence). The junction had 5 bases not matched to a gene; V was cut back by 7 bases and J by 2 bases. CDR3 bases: TGTGCCAGTACACGACAGGGCACCTACGAGCAGTACTTC. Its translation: CASTRQGTYEQYF.

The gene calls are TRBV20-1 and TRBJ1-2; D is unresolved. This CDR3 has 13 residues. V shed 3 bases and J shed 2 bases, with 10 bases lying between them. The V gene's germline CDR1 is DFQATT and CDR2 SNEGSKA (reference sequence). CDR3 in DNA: TGCAGTGCTAGTGTTGACGGAAACTATGGCTACACCTTC. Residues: CSASVDGNYGYTF.